The 3 T cell receptor beta chains below all came from one sample that was sequenced in a study of T cell responses to AZD1222 COVID-19 vaccine. Some clones are missing from TCRdb's copy, which holds only in-frame ones; the method was immunoSEQ multiplex PCR. This sample has 110,000 or so clones, with about 89% found just once. The sample in question was peripheral blood, obtained on day 0 of AZD1222 vaccination. The receptors shown here come from an adult in good health.

In nucleotides, the CDR3 is TGCGCCAGCAGCCAAGATAGGGGGGCCTCCACAGATACGCAGTATTTT. It is translated as CASSQDRGASTDTQYF. The chain employs TRBV4-1 and TRBJ2-3, with D possibly being TRBD1 or TRBD2 (6 bases each). With 0 bases removed from V and 2 bases from J, the gap between germline ends came to 12 bases. The CDR3 loop spans 16 amino acids. Germline loops: CDR1 MGHRA, CDR2 YSYEKL.

The chain joins TRBV6-1 to TRBJ2-2; 8 bases are a match to TRBD1. The CDR3 has 15 residues. V lost 3 bases and J lost 7; bases outside the gene matches: 7. Germline V gene sequence: CDR1 MNHNS, CDR2 SASEGT. This CDR3 is CASSEEAGGHGELFF. CDR3 coding DNA: TGTGCCAGCAGTGAGGAGGCAGGGGGCCACGGGGAGCTGTTTTTT.

The chain couples TRBV5-6 to TRBJ2-1; 14 bases agree with TRBD2. This CDR3 has 19 amino acids. V trimming: 4 bases; J trimming: 11 bases; junction bases outside the gene matches: 20. The V gene's germline CDR1 is SGHDT and CDR2 YYEEEE. CDR3 loop: CASSPLALAGTSGGGKQFF. The CDR3 DNA reads as TGTGCCAGCAGCCCCCTGGCTCTAGCCGGGACTAGCGGGGGAGGGAAGCAGTTCTTC.